This entry lists 8 T cell receptor beta chains sequenced from one sample in a study of blood T cell repertoires in COVID-19. Assay: immunoSEQ multiplex PCR; the TCRdb copy retains only in-frame clones and omits some. The sample contains 150,000 to 200,000 clones, approximately 86% of which appear only once. Sequences were obtained from peripheral blood. The receptors stem from a man aged 55 to 70 with COVID-19, enrolled during active disease.

V gene TRBV3-1 (or the pseudogene TRBV3-2) combines with J gene TRBJ1-1; TRBD1 aligns across 9 bases. Per germline, CDR1 LGHDT and CDR2 YNNKEL (reference sequence). The CDR3 spans 16 residues. V was clipped by 1 base and J by 1 base; unmatched bases: 4. DNA for the CDR3: TGTGCCAGCAGCCAAGGGGGACAGGGTAGGAACACTGAAGCTTTCTTT. Protein: CASSQGGQGRNTEAFF.

V usage is TRBV12-3 or TRBV12-4 and J usage is TRBJ1-6, with a possible D match to TRBD1 (6 bases). Trimming left V 6 bases short and J 9 bases short, with 12 bases between. The CDR3 has 13 amino acids. The CDR3 DNA sequence: TGTGCCAGCAGGCACAGGGAGGGTTCACCCCTCCACTTT. This translates into CASRHREGSPLHF.

V gene TRBV10-3 combines with J gene TRBJ2-1; weak D call: TRBD1 (6 bases). Germline V CDR1 and CDR2: ENHRY, SYGVKD. Trimming left V 6 bases short and J 4 bases short, with 13 bases between. CDR3 length: 14 residues. This CDR3 is CAISQDSFYNEQFF. DNA of the CDR3: TGTGCCATCAGCCAGGACAGCTTTTACAATGAGCAGTTCTTC.

This clone appeared a few times. This chain connects TRBV2 to TRBJ1-6; D not resolved. CDR3 length: 14 residues. V was shortened by 5 bases and J by 1 base, with 6 bases between the two germline ends. Germline V lookup: CDR1 SNHLY, CDR2 FYNNEI. The CDR3 loop reads CASSTESYNSPLHF. The CDR3 coding sequence is TGTGCCAGCAGTACGGAGTCCTATAATTCACCCCTCCACTTT.

This chain links TRBV10-2 with TRBJ1-5; D is perhaps TRBD1 (5 bases). The CDR3 loop spans 14 amino acids. The germline V gene has CDR1 WSHSY and CDR2 SAAADI. Trimming cost V 10 bases and J 3 bases, with 16 bases left between them. This chain's CDR3 is CATSGGAVNQPQHF. In nucleotides, the CDR3 is TGCGCCACATCGGGCGGGGCGGTCAATCAGCCCCAGCATTTT.

The chain employs TRBV3-1 (or the pseudogene TRBV3-2) and TRBJ1-5, with 9 bases identical to TRBD1. Germline CDR1 is LGHDT and CDR2 is YNNKEL (reference sequence). This CDR3 is built from 14 residues. The trim removed 4 bases at V and 5 bases at J, leaving 3 bases unmatched. CDR3 DNA: TGTGCCAGCAGCCCGGGACAGGGTTATCAGCCCCAGCATTTT. Translating it yields CASSPGQGYQPQHF.

This clone was picked up a small number of times. The chain links TRBV7-2 to TRBJ2-7; no clear D gene. The CDR3 has 14 amino acids. From germline, CDR1 is SGHTA and CDR2 FQGNSA. V was clipped by 1 base and J by 2 bases, with 9 bases between them. The CDR3, as DNA: TGTGCCAGCAGCTTAGGCCCGGGTGCCTACGAGCAGTACTTC. Encoded protein: CASSLGPGAYEQYF.

A few counts support this clone. CDR3 protein: CASSQDSQGAQPQHF. The CDR3 nucleotides are TGTGCCAGCAGCCAAGATTCCCAGGGGGCCCAGCCCCAGCATTTT. This chain joins TRBV4-2 and TRBJ1-5, with 8 bases matching TRBD1. The CDR3 is 15 amino acids. J lost 7 bases, V lost 0 bases, and 5 bases had no gene match. Per the germline V gene, CDR1 is LGHNA and CDR2 is YNFKEQ.